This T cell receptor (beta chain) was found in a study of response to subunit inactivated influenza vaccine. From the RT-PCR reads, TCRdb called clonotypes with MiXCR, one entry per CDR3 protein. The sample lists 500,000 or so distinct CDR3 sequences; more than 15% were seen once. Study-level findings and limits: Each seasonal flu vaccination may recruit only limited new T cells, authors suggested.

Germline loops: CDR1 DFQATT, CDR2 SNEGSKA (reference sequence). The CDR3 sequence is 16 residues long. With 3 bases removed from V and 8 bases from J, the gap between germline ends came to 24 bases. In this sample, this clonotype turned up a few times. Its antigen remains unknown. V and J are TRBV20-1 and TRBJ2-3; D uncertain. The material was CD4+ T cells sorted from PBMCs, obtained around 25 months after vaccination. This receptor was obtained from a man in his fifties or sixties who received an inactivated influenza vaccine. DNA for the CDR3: TGCAGTGCTAGGGGCACCGGCGGCGGAGATAGATCTACGCAGTATTTT. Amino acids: CSARGTGGGDRSTQYF.